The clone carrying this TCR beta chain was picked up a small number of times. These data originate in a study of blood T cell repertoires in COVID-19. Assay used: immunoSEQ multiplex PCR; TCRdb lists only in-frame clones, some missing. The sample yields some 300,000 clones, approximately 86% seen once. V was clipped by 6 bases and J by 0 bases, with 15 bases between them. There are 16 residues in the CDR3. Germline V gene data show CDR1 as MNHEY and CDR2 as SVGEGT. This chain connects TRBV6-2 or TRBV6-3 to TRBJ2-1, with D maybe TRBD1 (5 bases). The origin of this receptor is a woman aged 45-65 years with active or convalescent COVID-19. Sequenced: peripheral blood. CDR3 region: CASSPRQLSSYNEQFF. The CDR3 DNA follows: TGTGCCAGCAGCCCTCGACAGTTAAGCTCCTACAATGAGCAGTTCTTC.